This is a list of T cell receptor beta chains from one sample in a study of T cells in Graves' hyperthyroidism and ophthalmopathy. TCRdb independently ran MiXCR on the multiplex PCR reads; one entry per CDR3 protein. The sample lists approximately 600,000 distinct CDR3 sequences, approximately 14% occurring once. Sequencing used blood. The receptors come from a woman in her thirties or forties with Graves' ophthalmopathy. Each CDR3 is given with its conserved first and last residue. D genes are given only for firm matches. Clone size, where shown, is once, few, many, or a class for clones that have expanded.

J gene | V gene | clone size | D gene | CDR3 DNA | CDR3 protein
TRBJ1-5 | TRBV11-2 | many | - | TGTGCCAGCAGCTTGGGGGAGGGGAGCCATCAGCCCCAGCATTTT | CASSLGEGSHQPQHF
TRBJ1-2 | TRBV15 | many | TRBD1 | TGTGCCACCAGCAGTTACTACCCGACAGGGAACTATGGCTACACCTTC | CATSSYYPTGNYGYTF
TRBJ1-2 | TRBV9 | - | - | TGTGCCAGCAGCGCCGGGACGGTGGTAGGTAGCTATGGCTACACCTTC | CASSAGTVVGSYGYTF
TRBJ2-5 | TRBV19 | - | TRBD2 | TGTGCCAGTAGTCCGACAGGGACTAGCGGGCAGACCCAGTACTTC | CASSPTGTSGQTQYF
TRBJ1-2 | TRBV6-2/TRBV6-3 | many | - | TGTGCCAGCAGTAATCGGGACTGGAACTATGGCTACACCTTC | CASSNRDWNYGYTF
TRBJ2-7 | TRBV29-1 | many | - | TGCAGCGTTCAGCAGGGAGGTTCCTACGAGCAGTACTTC | CSVQQGGSYEQYF
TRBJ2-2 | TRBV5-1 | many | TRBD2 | TGCGCCAGCAGCTTGAGCGGGGAAGGAACCGGGGAGCTGTTTTTT | CASSLSGEGTGELFF
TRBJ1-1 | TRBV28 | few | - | TGTGCCAGCAGTTTAGCCAGGCTTGGCACTGAAGCTTTCTTT | CASSLARLGTEAFF
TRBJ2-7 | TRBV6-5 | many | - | TGTGCCAGCAGTTACATAAGCGGACGGATATACGAGCAGTACTTC | CASSYISGRIYEQYF
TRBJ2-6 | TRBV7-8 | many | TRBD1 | TGTGCCAGCAGCTCGGGACAGGGGGTCGGTGGGGCCAACGTCCTGACTTTC | CASSSGQGVGGANVLTF
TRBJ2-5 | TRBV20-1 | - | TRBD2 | TGCAGTGCTACCCGGACTAGCGGGAGGGCCCCGGAGACCCAGTACTTC | CSATRTSGRAPETQYF
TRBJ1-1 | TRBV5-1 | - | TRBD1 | TGCGCCAGCAGCTTGGGCTGGACAGGGGGCACTGAAGCTTTCTTT | CASSLGWTGGTEAFF
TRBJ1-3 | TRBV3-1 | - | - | TGTGCCAGCACCCCGGTTGGTGGAAACACCATATATTTT | CASTPVGGNTIYF
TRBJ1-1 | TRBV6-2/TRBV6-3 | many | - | TGTGCCAGCAGTTTTACCAGGGGAATGAACACTGAAGCTTTCTTT | CASSFTRGMNTEAFF